This TCR beta chain is from a study of regulatory T cells in long-lasting Graves disease. CDR3 regions were amplified by Arm-PCR using iRepertoire HTBI primers to build TCR beta libraries. TCRdb analysed the multiplex PCR reads with MiXCR anew, one entry per CDR3 protein. This sample carries roughly 560,000 distinct CDR3 sequences, around 12% of them seen once, and the ten largest clones take roughly 9.3%. This clonotype has ten or more counts. The antigen is undetermined. Documented time point: newly diagnosed GD, antithyroid drugs for less than 3 months. With RNA extracted from PBMCs as input, the TCR library was made. Per the germline V gene, CDR1 is KGHSH and CDR2 is LQKENI. V shed 3 bases and J shed 3 bases, with 12 bases lying between them. The length of the CDR3 is 15 residues. Points from the study as a whole: Shared public clonotypes totalled approximately 3,000 in persistent patients, compared with about 960 in new patients. Persistent disease favored TRBV28, TRBJ1-2 and TRBJ2-5. Sampling was limited to peripheral blood rather than thyroid tissue.

The sample was also reused in another study, on T cells in Graves' hyperthyroidism and ophthalmopathy. According to that study: Ophthalmopathy was identified by the model a median about 6.8 months ahead of onset.

This TCR came from a young woman with Graves disease. This chain connects TRBV18 to TRBJ2-1; weak D call: TRBD1 (6 bases). Sequenced here: peripheral blood mononuclear cells (PBMCs), sampled at new diagnosis, from a patient treated with antithyroid drugs. The CDR3 sequence: CASSPLGQIYNEQFF. The CDR3 nucleotides are TGTGCCAGCTCACCTTTAGGACAGATCTACAATGAGCAGTTCTTC.